What follows are 16 T cell receptor beta chains derived from one specimen sequenced in a study of T cell repertoires in cytomegalovirus infection. TCRdb used MiXCR to reprocess the reads, holding one entry per CDR3 protein. In the table there are some 800,000 distinct CDR3 sequences, about 29% of which are singletons. No antigen is known for these receptors. This sample comprised cultured CD8+ T cells from PBMCs, obtained from culture after CMV antigen stimulation. These receptors were taken from a human donor in good health (CMV status not recorded). Some clones in this sample may be carry-over from other donors' samples.

This rearrangement joins TRBV6-2 or TRBV6-3 to TRBJ2-5; D assignment may be TRBD1 or TRBD2 (6 bases each). The CDR3 runs to 15 residues. V was trimmed by 6 bases and J by 5 bases, leaving 19 bases between them. In germline, CDR1 is MNHEY, CDR2 SVGEGT. In nucleotides, the CDR3 is TGTGCCAGCAGCGGGGGACACCTCACCGCGGAGACCCAGTACTTC. Translation: CASSGGHLTAETQYF.

There are a few counts of this clonotype. The V call is TRBV6-5, the J call TRBJ1-1; D gene uncertain. Per germline, CDR1 MNHEY and CDR2 SVGAGI. The germline V and J ends were trimmed by 0 bases and 2 bases, with 4 bases remaining between them. The CDR3 has 13 amino acids. The CDR3 coding sequence is TGTGCCAGCAGTTACTCGATTAACACTGAAGCTTTCTTT. This sequence encodes CASSYSINTEAFF.

This clonotype has ten or more counts. V gene TRBV6-2 or TRBV6-3 combines with J gene TRBJ2-4; 9 nucleotides line up with TRBD1. The CDR3 totals 14 residues. Germline V gene lookup returns CDR1 MNHEY and CDR2 SVGEGT. Losses at the gene ends were 2 bases for V and 7 bases for J; bases not matched to a gene: 3. The CDR3 is CASSYGGTGNIQYF. CDR3 coding DNA: TGTGCCAGCAGTTACGGCGGGACAGGGAACATTCAGTACTTC.

This clonotype was picked up a small number of times. The chain combines TRBV9 with TRBJ2-7; D possibly corresponds to TRBD1 (5 bases). The CDR3 length is 14 residues. Germline loops: CDR1 SGDLS, CDR2 YYNGEE. V was pared by 0 bases and J by 2 bases, with 9 bases between. In nucleotides, the CDR3 is TGTGCCAGCAGCGTAGTCCCAGGGACCTACGAGCAGTACTTC. Translated: CASSVVPGTYEQYF.

This clonotype has a single count. The gene calls are TRBV24-1 and TRBJ2-1, with TRBD1 matching over 7 bases. Germline values: CDR1 KGHDR, CDR2 SFDVKD. The V and J ends lost 4 bases and 3 bases, in that order; junction bases with no gene match: 8. The CDR3 extends over 16 amino acids. The CDR3 region is CATSDPRDSHYNEQFF. The CDR3, as DNA: TGTGCCACCAGTGACCCCAGGGACAGCCACTACAATGAGCAGTTCTTC.

This clonotype appeared many times. V gene TRBV7-6 combines with J gene TRBJ2-1, with D perhaps TRBD2 (7 bases). V was trimmed by 7 bases and J by 7 bases, leaving 20 bases between them. Germline CDR1 SGHVS, CDR2 FNYEAQ. CDR3 length: 15 residues. CDR3 coding DNA: TGTGCCAGCACTGTAGTGGGGGGGCCTGGGAATGAGCAGTTCTTC. Translation gives CASTVVGGPGNEQFF.

On this clonotype: Germline and junction disagree at one end, which may indicate a read error. The chain is built from TRBV7-8 and TRBJ2-5; 12 positions agree with TRBD2. The CDR3 covers 17 residues. CDR1 is SGHVS and CDR2 is FQNEAQ in the germline V gene. The CDR3: CASSFSGPGLAGPKEGF. The CDR3 DNA reads TGTGCCAGCAGCTTTAGCGGGCCCGGACTAGCGGGGCCTAAAGAAGGCTTC.

The chain uses TRBV10-2 and TRBJ1-1; D gene ambiguous. Trimming removed 7 bases at V and 5 bases at J, with 14 bases between. The CDR3 sequence is 13 residues long. CDR1 is WSHSY, CDR2 SAAADI, per germline. The CDR3 coding sequence is TGCGCCAGCAACTCGTGGGGAGAAACTGAAGCTTTCTTT. It codes for CASNSWGETEAFF.

The sample holds many counts of this clonotype. The rearrangement links TRBV7-2 to TRBJ1-5; maybe TRBD1 (5 bases). The germline CDR1 and CDR2 sequences are SGHTA and FQGNSA. The CDR3 contains 17 residues. Trimming left V 1 base short and J 0 bases short, with 13 bases between. The CDR3, as DNA: TGTGCCAGCAGCTTAGGGCAGGGCGGTTATAGCAATCAGCCCCAGCATTTT. Translating it yields CASSLGQGGYSNQPQHF. The full variable domain, with the rest looked up from reference TRBV7-2 and TRBJ1-5, is GAGVSQSPSNKVTEKGKDVELRCDPISGHTALYWYRQSLGQGLEFLIYFQGNSAPDKSGLPSDRFSAERTGGSVSTLTIQRTQQEDSAVYLCASSLGQGGYSNQPQHFGDGTRLSIL.

Many counts were recorded for this clonotype. The CDR3 DNA follows: TGTGCCAGCAGCCCTAGCGGGACAAAACAAGAGACCCAGTACTTC. This sequence encodes CASSPSGTKQETQYF. The J gene is TRBJ2-5, the V gene TRBV6-2 or TRBV6-3, with TRBD2 identical over 9 bases. The V gene's germline CDR1 is MNHEY and CDR2 SVGEGT. The CDR3 is 15 residues long. The J segment lost 2 bases and the V segment lost 6 bases, leaving 7 bases of the junction unmatched.

The rearrangement uses TRBV12-3 or TRBV12-4 and TRBJ2-7; a possible D gene is TRBD1 (5 bases). V was pared by 3 bases and J by 1 base, with 7 bases between. The CDR3 loop spans 13 amino acids. The CDR3 nucleotides are TGTGCCAGCAGTTTCGACAGATCCTACGAGCAGTACTTC. Amino acid sequence: CASSFDRSYEQYF.

CDR3 coding DNA: TGTGCCAGCAGCTTTTTAACCTACGAGCAGTACGTC. Amino acid sequence: CASSFLTYEQYV. The rearrangement joins TRBV5-6 to TRBJ2-7; D uncertain. Germline V gives CDR1 SGHDT, CDR2 YYEEEE. CDR3 length equals 12 residues. V lost 2 bases and J lost 2, with 5 bases in between.

The V gene is TRBV19, the J gene TRBJ2-1, with 8 nucleotides matching TRBD1. J gave up 6 bases and V 1 base, and 5 bases lay outside the gene matches. Germline loops: CDR1 LNHDA, CDR2 SQIVND (reference sequence). The CDR3 spans 15 residues. CDR3 loop: CASSIAGGAPNEQFF. In nucleotides, the CDR3 is TGTGCCAGTAGTATAGCAGGGGGCGCCCCCAATGAGCAGTTCTTC.

The chain couples TRBV4-1 to TRBJ1-4; D perhaps matches TRBD1 (6 bases). CDR1 and CDR2 (germline): MGHRA, YSYEKL. The V and J ends lost 5 bases and 8 bases respectively, with 21 bases between them. The CDR3 is made up of 16 amino acids. CDR3 sequence: CASSDFGQFRNEKLFF. In DNA, the CDR3 is TGCGCCAGCAGCGACTTTGGACAGTTTCGAAACGAAAAACTGTTTTTT.

In this sample, this clonotype turned up many times. V gene TRBV6-1 combines with J gene TRBJ2-3; perhaps TRBD1 as D (5 bases). Trimming cost V 6 bases and J 0 bases, with 22 bases left between them. CDR1 is MNHNS and CDR2 is SASEGT in the germline V gene. The CDR3 covers 18 residues. The CDR3, as DNA: TGTGCCAGCAGACCCGGACATCGGTGGGGATCTAGCACAGATACGCAGTATTTT. Translated: CASRPGHRWGSSTDTQYF.

The chain recombines TRBV2 with TRBJ1-2; D is unclear. V lost 7 bases and J lost 3, with 6 bases in between. The CDR3 sequence is 11 residues long. Germline V gene lookup returns CDR1 SNHLY and CDR2 FYNNEI. The CDR3 DNA is TGTGCCAGCATCGAGGACTATGGCTACACCTTC. Its protein is CASIEDYGYTF. The full variable domain, in which reference TRBV2 and TRBJ1-2 provide the parts outside the CDR3, is EPEVTQTPSHQVTQMGQEVILRCVPISNHLYFYWYRQILGQKVEFLVSFYNNEISEKSEIFDDQFSVERPDGSNFTLKIRSTKLEDSAMYFCASIEDYGYTFGSGTRLTVV.